Listed below are T cell receptor beta chains from one sample, sequenced in a study of T cell responses to AZD1222 COVID-19 vaccine. Profiling relied on immunoSEQ multiplex PCR, and the TCRdb table lists in-frame clones only, not all of them. This table holds about 130,000 clones, roughly 89% found once. The specimen comprised peripheral blood, sampled on day 0 of AZD1222 vaccination. Receptors were obtained from an adult in good health. The CDR3 runs from the conserved cysteine through the conserved F or W. Each record gives: D gene, J gene, V gene, clone size, CDR3 protein, CDR3 DNA. A D gene is named only where the DNA matches it firmly. Clone size is stated in some rows and not others, as once, few, many or a class when expanded.

NA	TRBJ2-1	TRBV5-1	NA	CASSLEGGAHEQFF	TGCGCCAGCAGCTTGGAAGGAGGGGCCCATGAGCAGTTCTTC
TRBD1	TRBJ2-7	TRBV10-3	few	CAISSGTGTYEQYF	TGTGCCATCAGCTCCGGGACAGGAACCTACGAGCAGTACTTC
TRBD1	TRBJ1-1	TRBV5-1	NA	CASSLAGTDVKTAFF	TGCGCCAGCAGCTTGGCCGGGACAGATGTTAAGACGGCTTTCTTT
NA	TRBJ2-1	TRBV4-1	NA	CASSPASARYNEQFF	TGCGCCAGCAGCCCCGCTAGCGCCCGCTACAATGAGCAGTTCTTC
TRBD1	TRBJ1-5	TRBV19	NA	CASSIPGQGAFQPQHF	TGTGCCAGTAGTATTCCTGGACAGGGGGCATTTCAGCCCCAGCATTTT
TRBD1	TRBJ2-7	TRBV5-1	once	CASSLRDSTYEQYF	TGCGCCAGCAGCTTGAGGGACAGTACCTACGAGCAGTACTTC
TRBD1	TRBJ1-5	TRBV27	NA	CASSLLAGGLNQPQHF	TGTGCCAGCAGTTTACTGGCAGGGGGCCTCAATCAGCCCCAGCATTTT
TRBD1	TRBJ1-2	TRBV5-1	NA	CASSLERQGIDYGYTF	TGCGCCAGCAGCTTGGAAAGACAGGGCATCGACTATGGCTACACCTTC
NA	TRBJ1-6	TRBV9	NA	CASSVGNGSPLHF	TGTGCCAGCAGCGTAGGGAACGGATCACCCCTCCACTTT
NA	TRBJ1-1	TRBV2	NA	CAARIGYTEAFF	TGTGCCGCCAGGATCGGGTACACTGAAGCTTTCTTT
NA	TRBJ1-2	TRBV10-2	once	CASSERQRGAYGYTF	TGCGCCAGCAGTGAACGGCAAAGAGGGGCCTATGGCTACACCTTC
NA	TRBJ1-4	TRBV3-1/TRBV3-2	NA	CASSPGITALPATNEKLFF	TGTGCCAGCAGCCCAGGAATAACGGCCCTTCCTGCAACTAATGAAAAACTGTTTTTT
NA	TRBJ1-1	TRBV5-1	NA	CASSSPQSGVGLNTEAFF	TGCGCCAGCAGCTCCCCCCAGTCTGGGGTAGGACTGAACACTGAAGCTTTCTTT
TRBD1	TRBJ1-1	TRBV5-5	NA	CASSLEGTGAWNTEAFF	TGTGCCAGCAGCTTGGAGGGGACAGGGGCGTGGAACACTGAAGCTTTCTTT
NA	TRBJ1-2	TRBV2	NA	CAIDPRGNYGYTF	TGTGCCATCGACCCTAGGGGGAACTATGGCTACACCTTC
NA	TRBJ1-4	TRBV27	few	CASSLYVGATNEKLFF	TGTGCCAGCAGTTTATACGTTGGGGCAACTAATGAAAAACTGTTTTTT
TRBD1	TRBJ1-1	TRBV15	NA	CATSRDGFGGQGPFEAFF	TGTGCCACCAGCAGAGATGGGTTCGGGGGACAGGGACCCTTCGAAGCTTTCTTT
NA	TRBJ1-1	TRBV19	NA	CASSIGRGGAEAFF	TGTGCCAGTAGTATTGGCAGGGGAGGAGCGGAAGCTTTCTTT
NA	TRBJ1-2	TRBV28	NA	CASSPLRQGYTF	TGTGCCAGCAGTCCGCTCCGCCAAGGATACACCTTC
NA	TRBJ2-1	TRBV6-5	NA	CASSYSTTDEQFF	TGTGCCAGCAGTTACTCGACTACGGATGAGCAGTTCTTC
NA	TRBJ1-1	TRBV19	NA	CASSIAGIPEAFF	TGTGCCAGTAGTATAGCGGGAATACCTGAAGCTTTCTTT
NA	TRBJ2-2	TRBV9	NA	CASSATGNTGELFF	TGTGCCAGCAGCGCTACAGGGAACACCGGGGAGCTGTTTTTT